The next 21 T cell receptor beta chains were all read from a single sample in a study of graft-versus-host responses after intestinal transplantation. TCRdb keeps only in-frame clones here, not all; method: immunoSEQ multiplex PCR. The data hold more than 100,000 clones, with roughly 93% observed a single time. Their antigens remain unidentified. This material consisted of unstimulated CD8+ T cells sorted from spleen or lymph node cells, taken before intestinal transplant. These receptors were taken from a human donor who received an intestinal transplant.

The gene calls are TRBV27 and TRBJ1-1, with D unresolved. The CDR3 is 14 residues long. CDR1 and CDR2 (germline): MNHEY, SMNVEV (reference sequence). V lost 8 bases and J lost 6, with 19 bases in between. The CDR3 DNA sequence: TGTGCCAGCGCCCTTTTTATAGAGGGCCCTGAAGCTTTCTTT. Translation: CASALFIEGPEAFF.

This clone was seen only a few times. This chain connects TRBV10-2 to TRBJ2-7; 7 bases are shared with TRBD2. This CDR3 spans 14 amino acids. V shed 6 bases, J shed 2 bases, and the junction held 7 bases outside the gene matches. Germline CDR1 and CDR2: WSHSY and SAAADI. The CDR3 region is CASRPPSGAYEQYF. In nucleotides, the CDR3 is TGCGCCAGCAGACCCCCTAGCGGTGCCTACGAGCAGTACTTC.

The chain links TRBV5-1 to TRBJ2-1; no clear D gene. Germline lookup yields CDR1 SGHRS and CDR2 YFSETQ. Trimming stripped 1 base from V and 7 bases from J, with 6 bases between. The CDR3 runs 12 residues. The CDR3 region has the DNA TGCGCCAGCAGCTTGCGCCCGAATGAGCAGTTCTTC. It translates to CASSLRPNEQFF.

The chain recombines TRBV19 with TRBJ1-2; D not certain. CDR1 LNHDA and CDR2 SQIVND come from the germline V gene (reference sequence). Trimming left V 5 bases short and J 2 bases short, with 6 bases between. The CDR3 is 12 amino acids. The CDR3 DNA reads TGTGCCAGTAGTGAGGTAAACTATGGCTACACCTTC. It specifies CASSEVNYGYTF.

The J gene is TRBJ1-1, the V gene TRBV5-4; D may be TRBD1 (5 bases). This CDR3 comprises 13 residues. The germline gives CDR1 SGHNT, CDR2 YYREEE (reference sequence). The DNA for the CDR3 is TGTGCAAGTCTTGAATGGGACAACACTGAAGCTTTCTTT. Protein sequence: CASLEWDNTEAFF.

The chain employs TRBV9 and TRBJ2-6, with D hard to call. In germline, CDR1 is SGDLS, CDR2 YYNGEE. This CDR3 contains 16 residues. The ends were cut back, 0 bases at V and 0 bases at J, with 7 bases in the middle. The CDR3 sequence is CASSVVGPSGANVLTF. The CDR3 DNA reads as TGTGCCAGCAGCGTAGTTGGTCCCTCTGGGGCCAACGTCCTGACTTTC.

The chain carries TRBV19 and TRBJ2-7; no clear D gene. CDR1 is LNHDA and CDR2 is SQIVND in the germline V gene (reference sequence). V shed 4 bases and J shed 7 bases, with 5 bases lying between them. This CDR3 is 10 amino acids long. This chain's CDR3 is CASSRREQYF. The CDR3 bases are TGTGCCAGTAGTAGACGGGAGCAGTACTTC.

V is TRBV2 and J is TRBJ2-7; D is tentatively TRBD1 or TRBD2 (5 bases each). V gave up 2 bases and J gave up 7 bases, with 18 bases separating them. The CDR3 runs to 15 residues. Germline V gene lookup returns CDR1 SNHLY and CDR2 FYNNEI. CDR3 amino acids: CASSETGRPDEEQYF. DNA for the CDR3: TGTGCCAGCAGTGAAACGGGACGCCCCGACGAGGAGCAGTACTTC.

The chain carries TRBV9 and TRBJ2-2; weak D call: TRBD2 (7 bases). Between the trimmed V and J ends, which lost 6 bases and 6 bases, there was a span of 21 bases. The CDR3 is 16 residues long. Germline V lookup: CDR1 SGDLS, CDR2 YYNGEE. The CDR3 sequence is CASNDPGGAGAGELFF. The CDR3 DNA follows: TGTGCCAGCAACGACCCGGGGGGCGCCGGGGCCGGGGAGCTGTTTTTT.

V gene TRBV7-9 combines with J gene TRBJ2-6; tentative D call: TRBD1 (6 bases). The germline V gene has CDR1 SEHNR and CDR2 FQNEAQ (reference sequence). This CDR3 has 18 amino acids. Trimming left V 1 base short and J 3 bases short, with 16 bases between. CDR3 sequence reads: CASSLVGQGRGGANVLTF. The DNA for the CDR3 is TGTGCCAGCAGCTTAGTTGGGCAGGGGCGAGGTGGGGCCAACGTCCTGACTTTC.

This chain joins TRBV5-8 and TRBJ1-1, with D perhaps TRBD1 (6 bases). Germline V gene lookup returns CDR1 SGHTS and CDR2 YDEGEE. The CDR3 runs 17 residues. V lost 5 bases, J lost 6 bases, and 26 bases lay in between. The DNA of the CDR3 is TGTGCCAGCAGTCCAGCTCAGGGGCCGAGAGGGAATCCTGAAGCTTTCTTT. Protein: CASSPAQGPRGNPEAFF.

The rearrangement uses TRBV18 and TRBJ2-7, with D possibly TRBD2 on 6 matching bases. This CDR3 has 12 residues. Trimming pared 6 bases from V and 7 bases from J, leaving 13 bases between. Germline CDR1 reads KGHSH; CDR2 reads LQKENI. Here the CDR3 reads CASSWDAGEQYF. For the CDR3, the DNA is TGTGCCAGCTCGTGGGATGCGGGGGAGCAGTACTTC.

This chain joins TRBV6-5 and TRBJ1-6; 9 nucleotides agree with TRBD1. This CDR3 has 14 residues. Germline V lookup: CDR1 MNHEY, CDR2 SVGAGI. V was pared by 7 bases and J by 9 bases, with 7 bases of the junction left unmatched. The CDR3 spells CASTSGTGSSPLHF. As DNA, the CDR3 is TGTGCCAGCACTTCCGGGACAGGGTCTTCACCCCTCCACTTT.

The chain combines TRBV6-1 with TRBJ2-7; D possibly corresponds to TRBD2 (5 bases). The CDR3 length is 17 residues. From germline, CDR1 is MNHNS and CDR2 SASEGT. Trimming stripped 2 bases from V and 3 bases from J, with 20 bases between. CDR3 in amino acids: CASSEYSGALEYYEQYF. In DNA form, the CDR3 reads TGTGCCAGCAGTGAATACAGCGGAGCCTTGGAATACTACGAGCAGTACTTC.

CDR3 region: CSAAGSGELFF. CDR3 bases: TGCAGTGCCGCAGGGTCCGGGGAGCTGTTTTTT. This rearrangement joins TRBV20-1 to TRBJ2-2; a possible D gene is TRBD1 (5 bases). Germline V gene data show CDR1 as DFQATT and CDR2 as SNEGSKA (reference sequence). This CDR3 has 11 residues. The V and J ends lost 6 bases and 6 bases respectively, with 8 bases between them.

The chain recombines TRBV29-1 with TRBJ2-3; D perhaps matches TRBD1 (5 bases). This CDR3 comprises 13 residues. Trimming removed 4 bases from V and 0 bases from J, with 8 bases in between. Per the germline V gene, CDR1 is SQVTM and CDR2 is ANQGSEA. CDR3 DNA: TGCAGCGTTGCAGGGATTAGCACAGATACGCAGTATTTT. Its translation: CSVAGISTDTQYF.

The gene calls are TRBV4-2 and TRBJ1-4, with D unclear. CDR1 is LGHNA, CDR2 YNFKEQ, per germline. The ends were cut back, 0 bases at V and 4 bases at J, with 12 bases in the middle. The CDR3 runs to 16 residues. The CDR3 spells CASSQDKAGFNEKLFF. In DNA, the CDR3 is TGTGCCAGCAGCCAAGATAAGGCCGGATTTAATGAAAAACTGTTTTTT.

The chain links TRBV4-2 to TRBJ2-1, with a weak D call TRBD2 (5 bases). CDR3 size: 15 residues. In germline, CDR1 is LGHNA, CDR2 YNFKEQ. Trimming stripped 1 base from V and 6 bases from J, with 13 bases between. CDR3 sequence: CASSQGSLGVNEQFF. In nucleotides, the CDR3 is TGTGCCAGCAGCCAAGGTTCCCTCGGGGTCAATGAGCAGTTCTTC.

The chain is built from TRBV19 and TRBJ1-2; D is undetermined. V dropped 10 bases and J dropped 7 bases, with 16 bases sitting between them. This CDR3 region has 12 residues. Germline assignment: CDR1 LNHDA and CDR2 SQIVND (reference sequence). CDR3 DNA: TGTGCCATCAGGACGGAATGGGGTGGCTACACCTTC. Its translation is CAIRTEWGGYTF. Based on the CDR3 plus reference TRBV19 and TRBJ1-2, the full variable domain is DGGITQSPKYLFRKEGQNVTLSCEQNLNHDAMYWYRQDPGQGLRLIYYSQIVNDFQKGDIAEGYSVSREKKESFPLTVTSAQKNPTAFYLCAIRTEWGGYTFGSGTRLTVV.

The genes are TRBV7-9 and TRBJ1-6; no firm D call. The length of the CDR3 is 14 residues. V was trimmed by 3 bases and J by 9 bases, leaving 12 bases between them. Germline values: CDR1 SEHNR, CDR2 FQNEAQ (reference sequence). The CDR3 here is CASSLGGGGSPLHF. CDR3 DNA sequence: TGTGCCAGCAGCTTGGGCGGAGGTGGTTCACCCCTCCACTTT.

This chain joins TRBV4-1 and TRBJ2-7; a possible D gene is TRBD1 (5 bases). The CDR3 runs 16 residues. CDR1 is MGHRA and CDR2 is YSYEKL in the germline V gene. V was clipped by 3 bases and J by 1 base, with 16 bases between them. CDR3 coding DNA: TGCGCCAGCAGCCACCTAACAGGTATAGAGTCCTACGAGCAGTACTTC. Protein: CASSHLTGIESYEQYF.